This TCR beta chain was sequenced in a study of Ad26.COV2.S vaccination and SARS-CoV-2 variants. Overall study context: Within the COV1001 Ad26.COV2.S trial arm, the donor was enrolled.

This sample's treatment: about 20 received Ad26.COV2.S at low or high dose, single or two shots; 5 received placebo; per-sample allocation not given. After the first vaccine or placebo injection, samples were drawn on day 63. Vaccination used an Ad26 vector expressing Wuhan-strain SARS-CoV-2 spike. V lost 8 bases to trimming and J lost 0 bases, with 10 bases between them. Germline CDR1 and CDR2: LNHDA and SQIVND (reference sequence). This CDR3 is built from 14 residues. Here immunoSEQ multiplex PCR was the method, and the copy in TCRdb shows in-frame clones only, minus some. In the table there are around 320,000 clones, just over 85% of which are singletons. Findings and caveats of the study: Vaccine recipients posted higher spike-specific TCR breadth than their placebo counterparts.

A note on this clone: Antigen specificity is unknown.

The chain couples TRBV19 to TRBJ2-2; a possible D gene is TRBD1 (5 bases). This specimen was peripheral blood, taken in a trial of Ad26.COV2.S vaccine versus placebo. The clonotype comes from a person aged 18-65 years who received the Ad26.COV2.S COVID-19 vaccine or a placebo. As DNA, the CDR3 is TGTGCCAGTCTCAGGGATGCGAACACCGGGGAGCTGTTTTTT. Translating it yields CASLRDANTGELFF. Full variable domain (outside the CDR3, taken from reference TRBV19 and TRBJ2-2): DGGITQSPKYLFRKEGQNVTLSCEQNLNHDAMYWYRQDPGQGLRLIYYSQIVNDFQKGDIAEGYSVSREKKESFPLTVTSAQKNPTAFYLCASLRDANTGELFFGEGSRLTVL.